This T cell receptor beta chain was found in a study of beta chain features in type 1 diabetes. This clone was detected only a few times. Its antigen is not known. Study-level findings and limits: All four CD4+ subsets from Type 1 diabetes patients carried moderately but significantly shorter TCRB CDR3s.

The entirety of the isolated RNA underwent reverse transcription, so expressed TCRB transcripts were sequenced. Repertoires were generated with immunoSEQ multiplex PCR, while TCRdb's copy carries only in-frame clones and drops some. The profile shows about 650,000 clones, under 15% of them singletons. Material: naive CD4+ T cells from blood. The source of this sequence is a young man with type 1 diabetes.

CDR3 protein: CASSLLGLGQRNEKLFF. For the CDR3, the DNA is TGTGCCAGCAGCTTGCTAGGATTGGGACAGCGTAATGAAAAACTGTTTTTT. The chain recombines TRBV7-9 with TRBJ1-4; 7 positions match TRBD1. CDR3 length equals 17 residues. Trimming cost V 3 bases and J 4 bases; bases outside gene matches: 11. CDR1 SEHNR and CDR2 FQNEAQ come from the germline V gene (reference sequence).